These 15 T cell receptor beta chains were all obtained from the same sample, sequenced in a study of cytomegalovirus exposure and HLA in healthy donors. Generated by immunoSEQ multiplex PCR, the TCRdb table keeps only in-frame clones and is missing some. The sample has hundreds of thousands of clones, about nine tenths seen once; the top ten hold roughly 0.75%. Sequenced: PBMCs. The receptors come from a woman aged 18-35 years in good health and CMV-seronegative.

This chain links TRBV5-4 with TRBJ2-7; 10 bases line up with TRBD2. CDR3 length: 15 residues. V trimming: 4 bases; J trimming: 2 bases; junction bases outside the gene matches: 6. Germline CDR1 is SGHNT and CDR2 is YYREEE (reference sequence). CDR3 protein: CASSGTSGVTYEQYF. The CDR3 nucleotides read TGTGCCAGCAGCGGAACTAGCGGGGTAACCTACGAGCAGTACTTC. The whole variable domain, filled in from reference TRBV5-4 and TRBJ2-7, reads ETGVTQSPTHLIKTRGQQVTLRCSSQSGHNTVSWYQQALGQGPQFIFQYYREEENGRGNFPPRFSGLQFPNYSSELNVNALELDDSALYLCASSGTSGVTYEQYFGPGTRLTVT.

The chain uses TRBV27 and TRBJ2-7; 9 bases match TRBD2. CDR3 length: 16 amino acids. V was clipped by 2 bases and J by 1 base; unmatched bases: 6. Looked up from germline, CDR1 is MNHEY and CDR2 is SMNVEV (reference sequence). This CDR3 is CASSLGREGPSYEQYF. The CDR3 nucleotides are TGTGCCAGCAGTTTAGGGCGGGAGGGCCCGTCCTACGAGCAGTACTTC.

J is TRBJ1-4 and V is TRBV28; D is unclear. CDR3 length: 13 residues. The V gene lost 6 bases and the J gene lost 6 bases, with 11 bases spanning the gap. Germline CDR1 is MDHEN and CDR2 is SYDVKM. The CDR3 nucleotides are TGTGCCAGCAGCACGGTCCACGATGAAAAACTGTTTTTT. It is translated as CASSTVHDEKLFF.

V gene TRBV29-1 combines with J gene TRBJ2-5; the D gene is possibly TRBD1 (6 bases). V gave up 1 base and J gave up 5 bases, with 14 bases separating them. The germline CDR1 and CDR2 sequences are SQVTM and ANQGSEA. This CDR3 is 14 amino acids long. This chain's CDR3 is CSVEAPGVMETQYF. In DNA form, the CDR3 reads TGCAGCGTTGAAGCCCCAGGGGTAATGGAGACCCAGTACTTC.

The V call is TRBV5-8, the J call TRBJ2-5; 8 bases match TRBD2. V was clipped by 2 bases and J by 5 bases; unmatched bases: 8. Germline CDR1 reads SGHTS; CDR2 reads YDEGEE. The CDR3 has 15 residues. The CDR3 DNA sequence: TGTGCCAGCAGCTTACGTCGGGGGGGCTACGAGACCCAGTACTTC. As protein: CASSLRRGGYETQYF.

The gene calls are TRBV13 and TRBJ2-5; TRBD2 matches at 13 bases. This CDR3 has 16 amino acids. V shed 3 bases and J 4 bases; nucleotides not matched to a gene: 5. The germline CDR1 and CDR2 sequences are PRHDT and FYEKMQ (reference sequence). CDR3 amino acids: CASSFGLAGVTETQYF. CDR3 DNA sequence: TGTGCCAGCAGCTTCGGACTAGCGGGGGTCACAGAGACCCAGTACTTC.

The DNA of the CDR3 is TGTGCCAGCAGCCAACAGGGGCGCACAGATACGCAGTATTTT. This codes for CASSQQGRTDTQYF. This chain joins TRBV7-2 and TRBJ2-3; TRBD1 matches at 7 bases. The junction had 3 bases not matched to a gene; V was cut back by 5 bases and J by 1 base. This CDR3 comprises 14 residues. CDR1 SGHTA and CDR2 FQGNSA come from the germline V gene. Using reference TRBV7-2 and TRBJ2-3 for the parts outside the CDR3, the full variable domain is GAGVSQSPSNKVTEKGKDVELRCDPISGHTALYWYRQSLGQGLEFLIYFQGNSAPDKSGLPSDRFSAERTGGSVSTLTIQRTQQEDSAVYLCASSQQGRTDTQYFGPGTRLTVL.

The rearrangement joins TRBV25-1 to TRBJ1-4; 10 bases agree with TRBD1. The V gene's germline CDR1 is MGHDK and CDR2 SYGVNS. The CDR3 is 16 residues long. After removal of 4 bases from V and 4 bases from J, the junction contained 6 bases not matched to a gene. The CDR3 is CASSGGTGAFNEKLFF. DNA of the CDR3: TGTGCCAGCAGTGGCGGGACAGGGGCCTTTAATGAAAAACTGTTTTTT.

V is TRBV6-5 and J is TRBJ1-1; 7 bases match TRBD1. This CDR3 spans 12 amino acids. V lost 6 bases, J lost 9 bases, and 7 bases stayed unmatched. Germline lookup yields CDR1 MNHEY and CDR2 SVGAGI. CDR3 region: CASRYRDRQAFF. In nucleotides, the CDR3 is TGTGCCAGCAGATACCGGGACAGACAAGCTTTCTTT.

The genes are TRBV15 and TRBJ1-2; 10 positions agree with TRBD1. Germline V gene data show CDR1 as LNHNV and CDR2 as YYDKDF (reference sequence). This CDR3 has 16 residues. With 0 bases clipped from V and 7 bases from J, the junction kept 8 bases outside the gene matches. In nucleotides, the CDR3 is TGTGCCACCAGCAGAGATCGGGGGACAGGGGCCGGTGGCTACACCTTC. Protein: CATSRDRGTGAGGYTF. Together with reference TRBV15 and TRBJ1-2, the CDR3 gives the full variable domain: DAMVIQNPRYQVTQFGKPVTLSCSQTLNHNVMYWYQQKSSQAPKLLFHYYDKDFNNEADTPDNFQSRRPNTSFCFLDIRSPGLGDTAMYLCATSRDRGTGAGGYTFGSGTRLTVV.

CDR3 amino acids: CASSMDRGSYEQYF. DNA of the CDR3: TGTGCCAGTAGTATGGACAGGGGCTCCTACGAGCAGTACTTC. This chain joins TRBV19 and TRBJ2-7; 9 nucleotides match TRBD1. Per the germline V gene, CDR1 is LNHDA and CDR2 is SQIVND (reference sequence). J was trimmed by 0 bases and V by 3 bases; bases with no gene match: 0. The CDR3 loop spans 14 amino acids.

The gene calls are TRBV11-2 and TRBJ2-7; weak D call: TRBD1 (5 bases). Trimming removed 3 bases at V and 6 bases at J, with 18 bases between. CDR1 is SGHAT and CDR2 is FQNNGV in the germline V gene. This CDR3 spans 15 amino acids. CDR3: CASSFPPPRVPEQYF. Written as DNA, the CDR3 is TGTGCCAGCAGCTTCCCGCCTCCCAGGGTCCCCGAGCAGTACTTC. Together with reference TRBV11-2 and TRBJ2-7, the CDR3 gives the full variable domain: EAGVAQSPRYKIIEKRQSVAFWCNPISGHATLYWYQQILGQGPKLLIQFQNNGVVDDSQLPKDRFSAERLKGVDSTLKIQPAKLEDSAVYLCASSFPPPRVPEQYFGPGTRLTVT.

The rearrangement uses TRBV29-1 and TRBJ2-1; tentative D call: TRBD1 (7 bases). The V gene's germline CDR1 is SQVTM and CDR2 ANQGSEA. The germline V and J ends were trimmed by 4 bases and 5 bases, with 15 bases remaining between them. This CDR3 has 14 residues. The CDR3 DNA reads TGCAGCGTTGTCGGGCGGGACAGTCACAATGAGCAGTTCTTC. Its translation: CSVVGRDSHNEQFF.

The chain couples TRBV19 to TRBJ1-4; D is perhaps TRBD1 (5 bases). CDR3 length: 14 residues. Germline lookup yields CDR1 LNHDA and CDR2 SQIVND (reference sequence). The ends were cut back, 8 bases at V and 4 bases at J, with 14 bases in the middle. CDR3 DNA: TGTGCCAGTCAAGAGCATCAGGGTAATGAAAAACTGTTTTTT. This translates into CASQEHQGNEKLFF.

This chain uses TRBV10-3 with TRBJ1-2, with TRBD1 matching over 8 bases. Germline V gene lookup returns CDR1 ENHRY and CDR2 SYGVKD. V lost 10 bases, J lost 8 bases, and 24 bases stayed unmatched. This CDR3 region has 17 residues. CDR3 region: CATIQGEFTGHQGGYTF. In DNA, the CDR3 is TGTGCCACCATACAGGGGGAGTTTACAGGACACCAAGGGGGCTACACCTTC.